The 30 T cell receptor beta chains reported below all come from one sample, sequenced in a study of cytomegalovirus exposure and HLA in healthy donors. This table comes from immunoSEQ multiplex PCR, and its TCRdb copy is limited to in-frame clones, with some not included. The table lists around 260,000 clones, about 90% of them singletons, with under 4% in the top ten. Sample: PBMCs. Every receptor here comes from a woman younger than 45 in good health and CMV-seronegative.

The chain combines TRBV28 with TRBJ1-1; possible D gene TRBD1, 6 bases. Germline values: CDR1 MDHEN, CDR2 SYDVKM. Trimming left V 5 bases short and J 0 bases short, with 13 bases between. The CDR3 runs 15 residues. CDR3 residues: CASSPAGQLNTEAFF. CDR3 nucleotide sequence: TGTGCCAGCAGTCCAGCCGGACAGCTGAACACTGAAGCTTTCTTT.

The chain recombines TRBV5-4 with TRBJ2-7, with TRBD1 matching 9 bases. The CDR3 has 14 amino acids. CDR1 and CDR2 (germline): SGHNT, YYREEE (reference sequence). The junction had 2 bases not matched to a gene; V was cut back by 2 bases and J by 2 bases. The chain's CDR3 is CASSLDRGAYEQYF. The CDR3 nucleotides read TGTGCCAGCAGCTTAGACAGGGGGGCCTACGAGCAGTACTTC.

The genes are TRBV18 and TRBJ2-1; TRBD2 matches at 9 bases. The junction had 9 bases not matched to a gene; V was cut back by 3 bases and J by 6 bases. The germline CDR1 and CDR2 sequences are KGHSH and LQKENI. There are 16 residues in the CDR3. CDR3 in DNA: TGTGCCAGCTCACCTCCCGGGACTAGCCGTTCCAATGAGCAGTTCTTC. This codes for CASSPPGTSRSNEQFF.

This chain connects TRBV19 to TRBJ2-7, with 8 bases identical to TRBD2. V trimming: 7 bases; J trimming: 4 bases; junction bases outside the gene matches: 9. The CDR3 runs 14 residues. Germline-derived CDR1 and CDR2 are LNHDA and SQIVND (reference sequence). The CDR3 DNA is TGTGCCAGTACCGTGGCGGGAGGACCTTACGAGCAGTACTTC. Translation: CASTVAGGPYEQYF.

V is TRBV27 and J is TRBJ1-1; weak D call: TRBD1 (5 bases). Trimming cost V 3 bases and J 1 base, with 12 bases left between them. The CDR3 loop spans 15 amino acids. Germline V CDR1 and CDR2: MNHEY, SMNVEV (reference sequence). CDR3 loop: CASSFYTGGNTEAFF. CDR3 DNA: TGTGCCAGCAGTTTTTACACGGGGGGGAACACTGAAGCTTTCTTT.

This clone was recorded a few times. The J gene is TRBJ2-7, the V gene TRBV19; D perhaps matches TRBD2 (5 bases). CDR1 LNHDA and CDR2 SQIVND come from the germline V gene (reference sequence). The CDR3 extends over 15 amino acids. The V end lost 5 bases, the J end lost 0 bases, and 14 bases lay between the germline ends. This CDR3 is CASSHPFSDSYEQYF. The CDR3 bases are TGTGCCAGTAGTCATCCTTTTAGCGACTCCTACGAGCAGTACTTC. The full variable domain, with the rest looked up from reference TRBV19 and TRBJ2-7, is DGGITQSPKYLFRKEGQNVTLSCEQNLNHDAMYWYRQDPGQGLRLIYYSQIVNDFQKGDIAEGYSVSREKKESFPLTVTSAQKNPTAFYLCASSHPFSDSYEQYFGPGTRLTVT.

This chain connects TRBV5-1 to TRBJ2-1; D is possibly TRBD1 or TRBD2 (5 bases each). The CDR3 contains 15 residues. V lost 3 bases to trimming and J lost 3 bases, with 13 bases between them. From germline, CDR1 is SGHRS and CDR2 YFSETQ. DNA of the CDR3: TGCGCCAGCAGCTGGGGGAAGAGCCGCTACAATGAGCAGTTCTTC. This encodes CASSWGKSRYNEQFF.

This clone was recorded once. The chain has TRBV5-6 and TRBJ2-5; D gene uncertain. Germline loops: CDR1 SGHDT, CDR2 YYEEEE. Trimming took 1 base from V and 3 from J, leaving 7 bases between them. The CDR3 is 13 amino acids. This CDR3 is CASSLLQKETQYF. The CDR3 nucleotides are TGTGCCAGCAGCTTGTTGCAGAAAGAGACCCAGTACTTC.

This chain links TRBV5-8 with TRBJ2-1, with a possible D match to TRBD1 (6 bases). This CDR3 has 15 amino acids. V lost 4 bases and J 2 bases, leaving 13 bases between the germline ends. Germline CDR1 reads SGHTS; CDR2 reads YDEGEE. This CDR3 reads CASSEGQITYNEQFF. The CDR3 nucleotides read TGTGCCAGCAGCGAAGGACAGATCACCTACAATGAGCAGTTCTTC.

In this sample, this clone turned up once. V usage is TRBV19 and J usage is TRBJ2-7; D may be TRBD2 (7 bases). The CDR3 spans 14 residues. Germline V gene lookup returns CDR1 LNHDA and CDR2 SQIVND (reference sequence). Between the trimmed V and J ends, which lost 3 bases and 0 bases, there was a span of 9 bases. The chain's CDR3 is CASSMGGGSYEQYF. In DNA, the CDR3 is TGTGCCAGTAGTATGGGAGGGGGCTCCTACGAGCAGTACTTC.

The CDR3 loop reads CASRPQSLAYYEQFF. The CDR3 DNA reads as TGTGCCAGCAGGCCTCAGAGTTTAGCTTACTATGAGCAGTTCTTC. V and J are TRBV6-5 and TRBJ2-1; D not certain. With 6 bases removed from V and 8 bases from J, the gap between germline ends came to 20 bases. Germline assignment: CDR1 MNHEY and CDR2 SVGAGI. CDR3 length: 15 amino acids.

The chain employs TRBV6-5 and TRBJ1-4; D unresolved. Germline V CDR1 and CDR2: MNHEY, SVGAGI. The CDR3 has 15 amino acids. V gave up 2 bases and J gave up 3 bases, with 10 bases separating them. In DNA form, the CDR3 reads TGTGCCAGCAGTTACGGTCTAGGGTCTAATGAAAAACTGTTTTTT. Translation gives CASSYGLGSNEKLFF.

The chain employs TRBV28 and TRBJ1-1; 7 positions agree with TRBD1. The CDR3 has 12 amino acids. V lost 5 bases and J lost 6; bases outside the gene matches: 3. Germline V gives CDR1 MDHEN, CDR2 SYDVKM. The CDR3, as DNA: TGTGCCAGCAGTCGAGGGGGCTCTGAAGCTTTCTTT. Amino acids: CASSRGGSEAFF. Full variable domain (rest looked up from reference TRBV28 and TRBJ1-1): DVKVTQSSRYLVKRTGEKVFLECVQDMDHENMFWYRQDPGLGLRLIYFSYDVKMKEKGDIPEGYSVSREKKERFSLILESASTNQTSMYLCASSRGGSEAFFGQGTRLTVV.

This chain connects TRBV30 to TRBJ1-5; the D is unclear. This CDR3 is 13 amino acids long. Germline V gene sequence: CDR1 GTSNPN, CDR2 SVGIG (reference sequence). V was shortened by 1 base and J by 6 bases, with 10 bases between the two germline ends. In nucleotides, the CDR3 is TGTGCCTGGAGTGCCGAGAGGAGTCAGCCCCAGCATTTT. Amino acid sequence: CAWSAERSQPQHF.

The chain has TRBV4-3 and TRBJ2-3; D is uncertain. Trimming removed 3 bases at V and 1 base at J, with 14 bases between. CDR3 length equals 16 residues. Germline V gene data show CDR1 as LGHNA and CDR2 as YSLEER. This chain's CDR3 is CASSHGVALGTDTQYF. In nucleotides, the CDR3 is TGCGCCAGCAGCCATGGAGTCGCACTGGGCACAGATACGCAGTATTTT.

The chain has TRBV29-1 and TRBJ2-3, with 7 bases aligning to TRBD1. The CDR3 consists of 14 residues. J gave up 0 bases and V 5 bases, and 5 bases lay outside the gene matches. Germline CDR1 SQVTM, CDR2 ANQGSEA. The CDR3 nucleotides read TGCAGCGTTAGACAGGGTTTTAGCACAGATACGCAGTATTTT. It specifies CSVRQGFSTDTQYF.

This clone has only one observation. The rearrangement uses TRBV7-3 and TRBJ2-5; 12 bases map to TRBD1. The CDR3 covers 15 residues. Trimming at V came to 2 bases and at J to 4 bases, leaving 2 bases not matched to a gene. Per the germline V gene, CDR1 is SGHTA and CDR2 is FQGTGA. In nucleotides, the CDR3 is TGTGCCAGCAGCTTAGGGACAGGGGGCAGAGAGACCCAGTACTTC. Translating it yields CASSLGTGGRETQYF. The whole variable domain, remainder taken from reference TRBV7-3 and TRBJ2-5, is GAGVSQTPSNKVTEKGKYVELRCDPISGHTALYWYRQSLGQGPEFLIYFQGTGAADDSGLPNDRFFAVRPEGSVSTLKIQRTERGDSAVYLCASSLGTGGRETQYFGPGTRLLVL.

The V and J genes are TRBV7-6 and TRBJ2-3; a weak D match, TRBD2 (6 bases). The CDR3 is 14 residues long. V was pared by 4 bases and J by 2 bases, with 10 bases between. Germline loops: CDR1 SGHVS, CDR2 FNYEAQ. This CDR3 reads CASSYGLNTDTQYF. The CDR3 coding sequence is TGTGCCAGCAGCTACGGACTAAACACAGATACGCAGTATTTT.

This chain uses TRBV5-4 with TRBJ2-3; perhaps TRBD2 as D (6 bases). The CDR3 consists of 15 residues. Trimming removed 4 bases from V and 2 bases from J, with 14 bases in between. CDR1 is SGHNT, CDR2 YYREEE, per germline (reference sequence). CDR3 sequence: CASSKGLLDTDTQYF. DNA of the CDR3: TGTGCCAGCAGCAAGGGACTCCTAGACACAGATACGCAGTATTTT.

In this sample, this clone turned up many times. The V gene is TRBV30, the J gene TRBJ2-7; D ambiguous. The V and J ends lost 2 bases and 3 bases respectively, with 5 bases between them. Germline V gives CDR1 GTSNPN, CDR2 SVGIG (reference sequence). The CDR3 is made up of 11 amino acids. CDR3 DNA sequence: TGTGCCTGGAGTTTGAACTACGAGCAGTACTTC. Protein: CAWSLNYEQYF.

The chain uses TRBV2 and TRBJ2-3, with no clear D. The length of the CDR3 is 13 residues. Between the trimmed V and J ends, which lost 4 bases and 6 bases, there was a span of 11 bases. Germline V gives CDR1 SNHLY, CDR2 FYNNEI. The DNA of the CDR3 is TGTGCCAGCAGTGTATACGGCCCGGATACGCAGTATTTT. Protein product: CASSVYGPDTQYF. Together with reference TRBV2 and TRBJ2-3, the CDR3 gives the full variable domain: EPEVTQTPSHQVTQMGQEVILRCVPISNHLYFYWYRQILGQKVEFLVSFYNNEISEKSEIFDDQFSVERPDGSNFTLKIRSTKLEDSAMYFCASSVYGPDTQYFGPGTRLTVL.

The chain is built from TRBV7-9 and TRBJ2-1; TRBD2 aligns across 14 bases. The length of the CDR3 is 15 residues. CDR1 SEHNR and CDR2 FQNEAQ come from the germline V gene (reference sequence). V was pared by 6 bases and J by 5 bases, with 3 bases of the junction left unmatched. DNA for the CDR3: TGTGCCAGCAGGATGGGACTAGCGGGAGACAATGAGCAGTTCTTC. Translated: CASRMGLAGDNEQFF.

This sequence joins TRBV4-3 and TRBJ2-7, with TRBD2 matching over 10 bases. The ends lost 3 bases at V and 0 bases at J; junction bases unmatched: 8. Germline V CDR1 and CDR2: LGHNA, YSLEER. This CDR3 comprises 17 residues. CDR3 coding DNA: TGCGCCAGCAGCCATTCCGCTAGCGGGAGCTTCTCCTACGAGCAGTACTTC. Translated, it gives CASSHSASGSFSYEQYF.

The chain employs TRBV6-1 and TRBJ1-3; possible D gene TRBD1, 6 bases. V was shortened by 3 bases and J by 7 bases, with 16 bases between the two germline ends. CDR3 length equals 15 residues. CDR1 is MNHNS, CDR2 SASEGT, per germline. The DNA for the CDR3 is TGTGCCAGCAGTGATATCGGGCAGGGGAGGAACACCATATATTTT. Residues: CASSDIGQGRNTIYF.

This clone was seen a single time. This chain links TRBV19 with TRBJ2-1, with 8 bases matching TRBD2. The junction had 15 bases not matched to a gene; V was cut back by 7 bases and J by 7 bases. The CDR3 length is 16 residues. The germline CDR1 and CDR2 sequences are LNHDA and SQIVND (reference sequence). CDR3: CASNSLTSGGGNEQFF. The CDR3 DNA sequence: TGTGCCAGTAACTCGCTTACTAGCGGAGGGGGGAATGAGCAGTTCTTC.

This chain links TRBV7-6 with TRBJ2-3; TRBD2 agrees at 7 bases. Germline assignment: CDR1 SGHVS and CDR2 FNYEAQ. With V trimmed by 4 bases and J by 2 bases, 9 bases remained unmatched. This CDR3 region has 16 residues. The CDR3 region has the DNA TGTGCCAGCAGCTCCGTGGCGGGAGTTTTCACAGATACGCAGTATTTT. This translates into CASSSVAGVFTDTQYF. Filled out from reference TRBV7-6 and TRBJ2-3, the complete variable domain reads GAGVSQSPRYKVTKRGQDVALRCDPISGHVSLYWYRQALGQGPEFLTYFNYEAQQDKSGLPNDRFSAERPEGSISTLTIQRTEQRDSAMYRCASSSVAGVFTDTQYFGPGTRLTVL.

This chain uses TRBV6-1 with TRBJ2-1; tentative D call: TRBD2 (6 bases). Germline V lookup: CDR1 MNHNS, CDR2 SASEGT. This CDR3 has 12 residues. With 4 bases removed from V and 8 bases from J, the gap between germline ends came to 9 bases. This CDR3 reads CASSGLGYEQFF. The CDR3 DNA sequence: TGTGCCAGCAGTGGACTAGGCTATGAGCAGTTCTTC.

The chain carries TRBV5-6 and TRBJ2-7, with 7 bases identical to TRBD2. There are 13 residues in the CDR3. The germline V gene encodes CDR1 SGHDT and CDR2 YYEEEE. V lost 4 bases, J lost 4 bases, and 5 bases stayed unmatched. CDR3 sequence: CASSIGGSYEQYF. CDR3 sequence (DNA): TGTGCCAGCAGCATCGGGGGGAGTTACGAGCAGTACTTC.

Only one count was recorded for this clone. The chain employs TRBV14 and TRBJ2-5; TRBD1 agrees at 7 bases. Trimming at V came to 3 bases and at J to 0 bases, leaving 7 bases not matched to a gene. Germline V lookup: CDR1 SGHDN, CDR2 FVKESK. CDR3 length: 16 residues. The CDR3 region has the DNA TGTGCCAGCAGCCATTGGACAGGAGAGTACCAAGAGACCCAGTACTTC. This gives the protein CASSHWTGEYQETQYF.

The chain combines TRBV7-2 with TRBJ2-7; 7 nucleotides match TRBD2. This CDR3 has 15 residues. The germline gives CDR1 SGHTA, CDR2 FQGNSA. Trimming cost V 5 bases and J 0 bases; bases outside gene matches: 7. In nucleotides, the CDR3 is TGTGCCAGCAGCGCGGCGGGAGCTTACTCCTACGAGCAGTACTTC. It translates to CASSAAGAYSYEQYF. The whole variable domain, remainder taken from reference TRBV7-2 and TRBJ2-7, is GAGVSQSPSNKVTEKGKDVELRCDPISGHTALYWYRQSLGQGLEFLIYFQGNSAPDKSGLPSDRFSAERTGGSVSTLTIQRTQQEDSAVYLCASSAAGAYSYEQYFGPGTRLTVT.